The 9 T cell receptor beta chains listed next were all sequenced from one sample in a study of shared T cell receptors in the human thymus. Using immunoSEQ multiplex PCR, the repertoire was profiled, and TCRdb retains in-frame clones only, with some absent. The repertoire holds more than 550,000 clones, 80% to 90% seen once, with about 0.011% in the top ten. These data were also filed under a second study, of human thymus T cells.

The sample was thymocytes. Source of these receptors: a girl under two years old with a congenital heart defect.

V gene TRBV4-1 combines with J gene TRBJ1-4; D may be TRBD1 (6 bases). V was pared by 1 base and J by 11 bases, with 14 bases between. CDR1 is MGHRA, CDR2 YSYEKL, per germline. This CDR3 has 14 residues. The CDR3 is CASSQVAHREKLFF. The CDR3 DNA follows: TGCGCCAGCAGCCAAGTAGCTCACAGGGAGAAACTGTTTTTT.

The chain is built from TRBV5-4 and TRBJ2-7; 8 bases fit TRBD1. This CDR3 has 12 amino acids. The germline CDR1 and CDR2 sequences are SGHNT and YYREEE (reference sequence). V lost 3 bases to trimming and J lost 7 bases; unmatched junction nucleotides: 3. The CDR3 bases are TGTGCCAGCAGCTCGACAGGGGATGAGCAGTACTTC. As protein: CASSSTGDEQYF.

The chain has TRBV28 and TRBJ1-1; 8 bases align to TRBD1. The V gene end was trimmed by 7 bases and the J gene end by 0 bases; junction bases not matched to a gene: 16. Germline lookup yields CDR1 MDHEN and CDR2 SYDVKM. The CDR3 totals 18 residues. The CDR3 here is CASTHAPTQDRVNTEAFF. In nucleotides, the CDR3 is TGTGCCAGCACTCACGCGCCCACGCAGGACAGGGTGAACACTGAAGCTTTCTTT.

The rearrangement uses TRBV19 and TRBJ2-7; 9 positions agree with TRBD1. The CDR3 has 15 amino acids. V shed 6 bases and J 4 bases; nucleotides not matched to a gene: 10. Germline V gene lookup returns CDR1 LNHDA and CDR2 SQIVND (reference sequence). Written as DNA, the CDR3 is TGTGCCAGTAGGAACCGGGACAGGGACGGTTACGAGCAGTACTTC. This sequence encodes CASRNRDRDGYEQYF.

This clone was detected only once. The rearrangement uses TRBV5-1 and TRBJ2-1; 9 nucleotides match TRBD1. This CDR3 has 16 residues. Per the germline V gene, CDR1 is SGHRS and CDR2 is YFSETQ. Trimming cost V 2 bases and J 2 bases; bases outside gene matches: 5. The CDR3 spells CASSFNRDRAYNEQFF. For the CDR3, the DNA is TGCGCCAGCAGCTTTAACCGGGACAGGGCCTACAATGAGCAGTTCTTC.

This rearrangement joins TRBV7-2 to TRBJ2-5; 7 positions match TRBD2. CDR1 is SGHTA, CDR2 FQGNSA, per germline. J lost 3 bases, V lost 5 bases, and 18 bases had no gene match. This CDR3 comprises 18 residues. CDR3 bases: TGTGCCAGCAGCCCGAACCTCCGACTAGCTCTTAAAGAAGAGACCCAGTACTTC. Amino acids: CASSPNLRLALKEETQYF. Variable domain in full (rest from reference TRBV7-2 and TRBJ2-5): GAGVSQSPSNKVTEKGKDVELRCDPISGHTALYWYRQSLGQGLEFLIYFQGNSAPDKSGLPSDRFSAERTGGSVSTLTIQRTQQEDSAVYLCASSPNLRLALKEETQYFGPGTRLLVL.

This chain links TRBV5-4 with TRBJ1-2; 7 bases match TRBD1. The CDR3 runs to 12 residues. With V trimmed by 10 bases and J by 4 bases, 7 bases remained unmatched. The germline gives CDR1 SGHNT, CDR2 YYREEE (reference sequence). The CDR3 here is CAPSKGAYGYTF. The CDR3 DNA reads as TGTGCCCCCAGCAAGGGGGCCTATGGCTACACCTTC. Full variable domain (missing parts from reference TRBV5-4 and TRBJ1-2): ETGVTQSPTHLIKTRGQQVTLRCSSQSGHNTVSWYQQALGQGPQFIFQYYREEENGRGNFPPRFSGLQFPNYSSELNVNALELDDSALYLCAPSKGAYGYTFGSGTRLTVV.

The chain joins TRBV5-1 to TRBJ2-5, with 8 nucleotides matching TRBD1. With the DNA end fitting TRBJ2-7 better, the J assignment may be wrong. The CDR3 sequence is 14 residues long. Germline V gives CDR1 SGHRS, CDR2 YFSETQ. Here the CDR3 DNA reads TGCGCCAGCAGCTTGCGACAGGGGATACACGAGCAGTACTTC. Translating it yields CASSLRQGIHEQYF.

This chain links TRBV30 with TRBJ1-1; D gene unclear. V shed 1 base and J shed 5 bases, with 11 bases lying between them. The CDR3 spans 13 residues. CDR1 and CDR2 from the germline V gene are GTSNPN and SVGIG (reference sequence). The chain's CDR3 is CAWSARVRTEAFF. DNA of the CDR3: TGTGCCTGGAGTGCCCGGGTGCGGACTGAAGCTTTCTTT.